This is a list of T cell receptor beta chains from one sample in a study of blood T cells in healthy people across ages. MiXCR, run by TCRdb on the 5' RACE reads, gives a single entry per CDR3 protein. Here the sample spans nearly 1 million distinct CDR3 sequences, roughly 51% being singletons. Sequenced sample: blood. These receptors were obtained from a woman in her sixties or seventies in good health. CDR3s include the opening cysteine and the closing phenylalanine or tryptophan. The D gene is left open where the match is weak. Size values are once, few and many counts, or a class for expanded clones, and some rows have none.

d_call j_call clone_size v_call cdr3_nt cdr3_aa
NA TRBJ2-3 NA TRBV20-1 TGCAGTGCTAGGTGGTCAGATACGCAGTATTTT CSARWSDTQYF
NA TRBJ2-3 NA TRBV28 TGTGCCCCTCAGCGGGCTACGCAGTATTTT CAPQRATQYF
NA TRBJ2-3 few TRBV7-3 TGTGCCAGCAGCTACACAGGCTCACAGCAGTATTTT CASSYTGSQQYF
NA TRBJ2-7 NA TRBV7-2 TGTGCCAGCAGCTTAGCCGGGACTGCTGCACACGAGCAGTACTTC CASSLAGTAAHEQYF
NA TRBJ2-7 once TRBV20-1 TGCAGTGCTAGAGCATTAGGGGAGCAGTACTTC CSARALGEQYF
NA TRBJ2-1 NA TRBV7-3 TGTGCCAGCAGCTTAACAGGGGTCCCCTCTTCTCAAGGATCTCACCATGAGCAGTTCTTC CASSLTGVPSSQGSHHEQFF
NA TRBJ1-1 once TRBV7-3 TGTGCCAGCAGCTTAAGAAATGCCCCCAGGGCCAACACTGAAGCTTTCTTT CASSLRNAPRANTEAFF
NA TRBJ2-5 NA TRBV29-1 TGCAGCGTAGAACAGGGTCGACAAGAGACCCAGTACTTC CSVEQGRQETQYF
TRBD2 TRBJ2-5 NA TRBV20-1 TGCAGTGCAATTAGCGGGAGGGCCTCAGAGACCCAGTACTTC CSAISGRASETQYF
NA TRBJ2-3 NA TRBV6-5 TGTGCCAGCATGATGCTAGCTTGGGGAGATACGCAGTATTTT CASMMLAWGDTQYF
NA TRBJ2-3 NA TRBV20-1 TGCAGTGCTAAGAGGAGGGCAGCTTCAATTATTTCAGATACGCAGTATTTT CSAKRRAASIISDTQYF
TRBD2 TRBJ2-2 NA TRBV4-3 TGCGCCAGCAGCCGATACCCTAGCGGGAGGGCCGGGACCGGGGAGCTGTTTTTT CASSRYPSGRAGTGELFF
NA TRBJ2-5 once TRBV6-5 TGTGCCAGCAGCCTCGCCTTGGGCAGAGGCCAAGAGACCCAGTACTTC CASSLALGRGQETQYF
TRBD1 TRBJ1-2 NA TRBV28 TGTGCCAGCAGTTCTCATAAGGGGGCCACTAACTATGGCTACACCTTC CASSSHKGATNYGYTF
NA TRBJ1-1 NA TRBV21-1 TGTGCCAGCAGCAAAGTCCTTGGACAAAATAACACTGAAGCTTTCTTT CASSKVLGQNNTEAFF
TRBD2 TRBJ2-3 NA TRBV5-1 TGCGCCAGCAGCTGGGGCCACGGAGCTAGCGGGAAAGATACGCAGTATTTT CASSWGHGASGKDTQYF
TRBD1 TRBJ2-7 few TRBV2 TGTGCCAGCAGTGGGGACAGAGCCACCTACGAGCAGTACTTC CASSGDRATYEQYF
NA TRBJ2-3 NA TRBV20-1 TGCAGTGCTAGAGATCCCACCACAGATACGCAGTATTTT CSARDPTTDTQYF
TRBD2 TRBJ2-1 NA TRBV18 TGTGCCAGCTCACCTCGACTAGCGGGAGGTTTCGATGAGCAGTTCTTC CASSPRLAGGFDEQFF
NA TRBJ2-3 NA TRBV18 TGTGCCAGCTCACCGTTGGGGGCCGGGCGAACAGATACGCAGTATTTT CASSPLGAGRTDTQYF
TRBD1 TRBJ2-7 NA TRBV5-1 TGCGCCAGCAGCCAGGACAGGGACCTCTCCTACGAGCAGTACTTC CASSQDRDLSYEQYF
NA TRBJ2-1 NA TRBV6-5 TGTGCCAGCAGTCGAACCTCCTACAATGAGCAGTTCTTC CASSRTSYNEQFF
NA TRBJ1-2 few TRBV21-1 TGTGCCAGCAGCAAATCCCCGGACGGGGGATTTTACTATGGCTACACCTTC CASSKSPDGGFYYGYTF
TRBD1 TRBJ2-5 few TRBV12-3/TRBV12-4 TGTGCCAGCAGTTTTCGGGGACAGGGGGCGGAGACCCAGTACTTC CASSFRGQGAETQYF
TRBD2 TRBJ2-7 NA TRBV20-1 TGCAGTGCTGGAACCCCCGGGAGGCACGAGCAGTACTTC CSAGTPGRHEQYF
NA TRBJ1-2 NA TRBV10-3 TGTGCCATCAGCGCGACAGACGATGGCTACACCTTC CAISATDDGYTF
NA TRBJ2-5 many TRBV29-1 TGCAGCGTCCTCACGGGGGATCAGGTCGGGCAGTACTTC CSVLTGDQVGQYF
TRBD2 TRBJ2-1 few TRBV28 TGTGCCAGCACCGGTGCGGGAGGGCTCAGTGAGCAGTTCTTC CASTGAGGLSEQFF
TRBD2 TRBJ2-7 many TRBV10-3 TGTGCCATCAGTGAGTCGGGGGCTAGCGGGAGCTTCAACGAGCAGTACTTC CAISESGASGSFNEQYF
NA TRBJ2-7 NA TRBV5-1 TGCGCCAGCAGCTCTCAGACAGGTTCATCCTACGAGCAGTACTTC CASSSQTGSSYEQYF
TRBD1 TRBJ2-3 few TRBV25-1 TGTGCCAGCAGTGCCACTTTGGACAGGGCCACAGATACGCAGTATTTT CASSATLDRATDTQYF
TRBD2 TRBJ2-1 NA TRBV4-2 TGTGCCAGCAGCCAAGATCGGGCTAGCGGGAGGGTTAATGAGCAGTTCTTC CASSQDRASGRVNEQFF
NA TRBJ2-7 few TRBV28 TGTGCCAGCAGTTTAAGGCAGGGATTTAACGAGCAGTACTTC CASSLRQGFNEQYF
TRBD1 TRBJ2-1 few TRBV27 TGTGCCAGCAGTACAGGGACAGGGGGCTGGTATGAGCAGTTCTTC CASSTGTGGWYEQFF
NA TRBJ2-6 once TRBV18 TGTGCCAGCTCACCGCCAGGAACTGGGGCCAACGTCCCGACTTTC CASSPPGTGANVPTF
TRBD2 TRBJ2-1 few TRBV5-6 TGTGCCAGCAGCTCTTTCCCGGGACTAGCGGACCGAAACCCAAATGAGCAGTTCTTC CASSSFPGLADRNPNEQFF
NA TRBJ2-5 NA TRBV25-1 TGTGCCGGCAGGAGGCAAGAGACCCAGTACTTC CAGRRQETQYF
NA TRBJ1-2 NA TRBV6-6 TGTGCCAGCAGTCCAGACGTATCGGGCGGCTACACCTTC CASSPDVSGGYTF
NA TRBJ1-1 NA TRBV28 TGTGCCAGCAGTTCTTCACAGGGCATGAACACTGAAGCTTTCTTT CASSSSQGMNTEAFF
NA TRBJ1-4 few TRBV4-2 TGTGCCAGCAGAGACCCTGCAACTAATGAAAAACTGTTTTTT CASRDPATNEKLFF
TRBD2 TRBJ2-7 NA TRBV20-1 TGCAGTGCTAGACCGGGACTAGCGAGCAACGAGCAGTACTTC CSARPGLASNEQYF
NA TRBJ2-5 NA TRBV30 TGTGCCTGCTCGGGAGCTTTCCAAGAGACCCAGTACTTC CACSGAFQETQYF
TRBD2 TRBJ2-3 NA TRBV7-2 TGTGCCAGCAGCTCAGTGACTAGCACAGATGCGCAGTATTTT CASSSVTSTDAQYF
TRBD1 TRBJ2-7 few TRBV14 TGTGCCAGCAGACACCGGGACAGCCTCTACGAGCAGTACTTC CASRHRDSLYEQYF
NA TRBJ2-7 NA TRBV6-1 TGTGCCAGCAGCCGGATGGATTCGGGCTACGAGCAGTACTTC CASSRMDSGYEQYF
NA TRBJ1-4 NA TRBV7-2 TGTGCCAGCAGCCCTGCCCACAGTGGAAAACTGTTTTTT CASSPAHSGKLFF